Described below is a single T cell receptor beta chain sequence and its context. TCRalpha and TCRbeta libraries used 5'RACE with constant-segment primers and UMIs. MiXCR, applied by TCRdb to the 5' RACE reads, yields one record per CDR3 protein. The profile covers about 400,000 distinct CDR3 sequences, with around an eighth appearing a single time and about 22% taken by the ten largest. The sample originates from a study of T-cell memory formation after mild COVID-19. Per the germline V gene, CDR1 is LGHNA and CDR2 is YNFKEQ. The J segment lost 6 bases and the V segment lost 4 bases, leaving 11 bases of the junction unmatched. There are 17 residues in the CDR3.

This chain connects TRBV4-2 to TRBJ2-2, with 10 bases lining up with TRBD1. The sequence was obtained from a man between 18 and 29 years old who had mild COVID-19 (a few samples of this study predate the infection). Cell type and time point are not known. What was sequenced was PBMCs or a T cell subset sorted from them (not recorded which). CDR3 DNA: TGTGCCAGCAGCCCAGACCCGGGACAGGGGTTCGCCGGGGAGCTGTTTTTT. Protein product: CASSPDPGQGFAGELFF.